The source of this T cell receptor beta chain is a study of beta chain features in type 1 diabetes. Study findings and constraints: Sampled from patients, naive, central memory and Treg TCRB repertoires appeared more similar than those sampled from healthy donors. Cells with high TCR expression could be over-represented by cDNA sequencing. TCRB CDR3 length was moderately but significantly reduced in all four CD4+ subsets of Type 1 diabetes patients. A definitive answer on HLA type influencing TCRB rearrangement was not reached here.

Expressed TCRB transcripts were sequenced, since all the RNA that had been isolated was reverse transcribed. Repertoires were generated with immunoSEQ multiplex PCR, while TCRdb's copy carries only in-frame clones and drops some. Altogether approximately 730,000 clones are present, 10% to 15% being singletons, with the ten largest covering around 0.022%. In this sample, this clone turned up a few times. Its cognate antigen is unknown. Only one heparinised blood draw was taken per donor, and its volume averaged around 100 mL. The V gene's germline CDR1 is MGHDK and CDR2 SYGVNS. The ends lost 0 bases at V and 4 bases at J; junction bases unmatched: 7. This CDR3 has 16 residues.

V usage is TRBV25-1 and J usage is TRBJ1-1, with TRBD1 matching 8 bases. The sample comprised naive CD4+ T cells from blood. The receptor was derived from a man younger than 35 with type 1 diabetes. Written as DNA, the CDR3 is TGTGCCAGCAGTGAATATGCAGGGGGCGCGTTCACTGAAGCTTTCTTT. This translates into CASSEYAGGAFTEAFF.